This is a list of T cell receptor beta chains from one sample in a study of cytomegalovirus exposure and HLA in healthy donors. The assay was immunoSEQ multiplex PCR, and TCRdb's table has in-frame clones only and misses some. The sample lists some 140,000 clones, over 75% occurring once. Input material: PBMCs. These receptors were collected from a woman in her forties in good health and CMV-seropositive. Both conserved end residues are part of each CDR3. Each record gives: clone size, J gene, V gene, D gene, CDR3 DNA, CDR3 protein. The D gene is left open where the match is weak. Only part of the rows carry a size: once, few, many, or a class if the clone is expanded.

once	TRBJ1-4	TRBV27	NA	TGTGCCAGCAGTTTAAGTCCGTCGGCAACTAATGAAAAACTGTTTTTT	CASSLSPSATNEKLFF
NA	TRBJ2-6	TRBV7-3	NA	TGTGCCAGCACCGCTCGGGCTGGGGCCAACGTCCTGACTTTC	CASTARAGANVLTF
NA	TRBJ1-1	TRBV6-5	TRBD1	TGTGCCAGCAGGATTGACAGGGGGGGGAACACTGAAGCTTTCTTT	CASRIDRGGNTEAFF
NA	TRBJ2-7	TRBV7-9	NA	TGTTCCAGCAGCCCCACCTGGTCGGGGGGCTCTCGTTACGAGCAGTACTTC	CSSSPTWSGGSRYEQYF
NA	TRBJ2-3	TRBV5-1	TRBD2	TGCGCCAGCAGCTTGTCGGGTATAGCGGGAGACAGCACAGATACGCAGTATTTT	CASSLSGIAGDSTDTQYF
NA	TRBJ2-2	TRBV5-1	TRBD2	TGCGCCAGCAGCTTACGAGCGGGGAAGGACGGGGAGCTGTTTTTT	CASSLRAGKDGELFF
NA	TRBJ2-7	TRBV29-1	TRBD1	TGCAGCGCCATTTCCGGACAGGGATGGGGCGAGCAGTACTTC	CSAISGQGWGEQYF
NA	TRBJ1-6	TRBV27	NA	TGTGCCAGCATAGGCCACGGGAATTCACCCCTCCACTTT	CASIGHGNSPLHF
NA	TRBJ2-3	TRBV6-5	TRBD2	TGTGCCAGCAGACTTTCCGCGGGAGTAGCAGATACGCAGTATTTT	CASRLSAGVADTQYF
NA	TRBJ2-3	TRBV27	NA	TGTGCCAGCAGTTGGTCCAGCGGTAGCACAGATACGCAGTATTTT	CASSWSSGSTDTQYF
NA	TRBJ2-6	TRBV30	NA	TGTGCCTGGAGTTGGGGTCAGGGGAGTACCGGGGCCAACGTCCTGACTTTC	CAWSWGQGSTGANVLTF
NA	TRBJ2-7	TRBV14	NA	TGTGCCAGCAGCCAATATTACGAGCAGTACTTC	CASSQYYEQYF
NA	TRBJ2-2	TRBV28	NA	TGTGCCAGCAGTTTATCAGCAGGGAACACCGGGGAGCTGTTTTTT	CASSLSAGNTGELFF
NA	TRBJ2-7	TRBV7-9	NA	TGTGCCAGCAGCTTAGGGGCCAGGCGAGAGCAGTACTTC	CASSLGARREQYF
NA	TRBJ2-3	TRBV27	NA	TGTGCCAGCAGGTCCGGACAGTTCACAGATACGCAGTATTTT	CASRSGQFTDTQYF
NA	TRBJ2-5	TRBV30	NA	TGTGCCTGGAGTGTAGGGGGTTACGAGACCCAGTACTTC	CAWSVGGYETQYF
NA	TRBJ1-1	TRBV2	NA	TGTGCCAGCACGGCGCGACAGTTGAACACTGAAGCTTTCTTT	CASTARQLNTEAFF
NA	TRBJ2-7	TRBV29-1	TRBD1	TGCAGCGTCACATCCACCACAGGGGGCGAGCAGTACTTC	CSVTSTTGGEQYF
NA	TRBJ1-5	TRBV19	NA	TGTGCCAGTAGTATCACAGGAACAAATCAGCCCCAGCATTTT	CASSITGTNQPQHF
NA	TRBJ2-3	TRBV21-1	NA	TGTGCCAGCAGCCCTTGGACTAGCCCCACAGATACGCAGTATTTT	CASSPWTSPTDTQYF
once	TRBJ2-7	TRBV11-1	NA	TGTGCCAGCAGCTCGACTATATACGAGCAGTACTTC	CASSSTIYEQYF
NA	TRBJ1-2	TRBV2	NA	TGTGCCAGCAGGGCCAGAGGAGTGGGAGACTATGGCTACACCTTC	CASRARGVGDYGYTF
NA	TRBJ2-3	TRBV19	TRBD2	TGTGCCAGTAGTATGGTAACTAGCGGGAGGGGAGATACGCAGTATTTT	CASSMVTSGRGDTQYF
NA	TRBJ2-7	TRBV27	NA	TGTGCCAGCAGTCTAGGGGTCTACTACGAGCAGTACTTC	CASSLGVYYEQYF
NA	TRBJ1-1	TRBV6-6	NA	TGTGCCAGCAGCCTTGACAAATTGAACACTGAAGCTTTCTTT	CASSLDKLNTEAFF
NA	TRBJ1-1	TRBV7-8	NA	TGTGCCAGCAGCTTAGGGAGGTTGGTCACTGAAGCTTTCTTT	CASSLGRLVTEAFF
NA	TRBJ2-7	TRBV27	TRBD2	TGTGCCAGCAGTATCACTCTAGCGGGGAGTTATTACGAGCAGTACTTC	CASSITLAGSYYEQYF
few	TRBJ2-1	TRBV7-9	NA	TGTTCCAGCAGCCCAGGGGTTAATGAGCAGTTCTTC	CSSSPGVNEQFF
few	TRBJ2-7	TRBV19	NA	TGTGCCAGTAGTATTAGGAGGGGAGACGGCGACTACGAGCAGTACTTC	CASSIRRGDGDYEQYF
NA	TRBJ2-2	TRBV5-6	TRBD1	TGTGCCAGCAGCTTTTACAGGGGTGGTGCCGGGGAGCTGTTTTTT	CASSFYRGGAGELFF
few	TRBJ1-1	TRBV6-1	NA	TGTGCCAGCGTGGCTCTCGACTCCGCTTTCTTT	CASVALDSAFF
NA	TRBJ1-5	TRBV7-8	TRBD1	TGTGCCAGCAGCTCGACCACCGGGACAGGGGACAATCAGCCCCAGCATTTT	CASSSTTGTGDNQPQHF
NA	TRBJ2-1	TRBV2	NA	TGTGCCAGCAGTGAAGCCCTAGGCTCCTACAATGAGCAGTTCTTC	CASSEALGSYNEQFF
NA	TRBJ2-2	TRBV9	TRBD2	TGTGCCAGCAGCGTAGTTGCTAGCGGGAGGGCTTTCGGGGAGCTGTTTTTT	CASSVVASGRAFGELFF
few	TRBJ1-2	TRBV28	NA	TGTGCCAGCAGCTCCTATCGGGGGGAGAGTGGCTATGGCTACACCTTC	CASSSYRGESGYGYTF
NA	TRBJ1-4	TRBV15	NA	TGTGCCACCAGCAGTAAAGGACTAGATGAAAAACTGTTTTTT	CATSSKGLDEKLFF
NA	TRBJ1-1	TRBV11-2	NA	TGTGCCAGCAGCTTAACGGTGGGGACTAGGCACACTGAAGCTTTCTTT	CASSLTVGTRHTEAFF
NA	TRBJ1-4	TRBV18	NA	TGTGCCAGCTCACCACCTAGCGGCAGCAGTAGCGTAAGACTGTTTTTT	CASSPPSGSSSVRLFF
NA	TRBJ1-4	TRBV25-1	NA	TGTGCCAGCAGTGAAGGCGTTGGAGCCCCTAATGAAAAACTGTTTTTT	CASSEGVGAPNEKLFF
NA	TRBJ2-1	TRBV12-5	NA	TGTGCTAGTGGTTTGGAAAACCTGTCAGAGGTTGAGCAGTTCTTC	CASGLENLSEVEQFF
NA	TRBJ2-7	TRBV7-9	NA	TGTGCCAGCAGCTTAGAGGGGACACCGAACCACGAGCAGTACTTC	CASSLEGTPNHEQYF
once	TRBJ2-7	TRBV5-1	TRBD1	TGCGCCAGCAGCCCCTCACCTGACAGGGTTGGGAATCCGGGCTTC	CASSPSPDRVGNPGF
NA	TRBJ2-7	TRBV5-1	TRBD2	TGCGCCAGCAGCTCCAACCCTCCGGGCCTAGCGGGGGCCTACGAGCAGTACTTC	CASSSNPPGLAGAYEQYF
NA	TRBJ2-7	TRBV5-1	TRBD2	TGCGCCAGCAGTGCTAGCGGGCCCACCTACGAGCAGTACTTC	CASSASGPTYEQYF
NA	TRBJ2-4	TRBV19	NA	TGTGCCAGTACCCACGACCGGGACACGAAAAACATTCAGTACTTC	CASTHDRDTKNIQYF
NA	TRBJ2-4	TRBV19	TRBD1	TGTGCCAGTAGTATGGCCGCCGGGACAGGATCTTCAGCCAAAAACATTCAGTACTTC	CASSMAAGTGSSAKNIQYF
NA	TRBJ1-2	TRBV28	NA	TGTGCCAGCACCACCAGGCCAAACTATGGCTACACCTTC	CASTTRPNYGYTF
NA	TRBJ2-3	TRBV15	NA	TGTGCCACCAGCAGAGAGGGGGGTACAGATACGCAGTATTTT	CATSREGGTDTQYF
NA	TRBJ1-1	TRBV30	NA	TGTGCCTGGACCGTGGGGGCCTCTGAAGCTTTCTTT	CAWTVGASEAFF
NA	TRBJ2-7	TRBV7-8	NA	TGTGCCAGCAGCTTGGCGACTAGGGGGACTAAGTTATACGAGCAGTACTTC	CASSLATRGTKLYEQYF
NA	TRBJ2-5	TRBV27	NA	TGTGCCAGCAGTTTATTGGGCGGAGGAGAGACCCAGTACTTC	CASSLLGGGETQYF
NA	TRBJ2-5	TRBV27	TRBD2	TGTGCCAGCACCGGACTAGCGGGAACCCAAGAGACCCAGTACTTC	CASTGLAGTQETQYF
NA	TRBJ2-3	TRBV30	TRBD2	TGTGCCTGGAGTTTAAATGCGGGAGTGGTGGCGGATACGCAGTATTTT	CAWSLNAGVVADTQYF
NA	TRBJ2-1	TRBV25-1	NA	TGTGCCAGCAGTGAATTGTATGCGGGGCAGGGCAATGAGCAGTTCTTC	CASSELYAGQGNEQFF